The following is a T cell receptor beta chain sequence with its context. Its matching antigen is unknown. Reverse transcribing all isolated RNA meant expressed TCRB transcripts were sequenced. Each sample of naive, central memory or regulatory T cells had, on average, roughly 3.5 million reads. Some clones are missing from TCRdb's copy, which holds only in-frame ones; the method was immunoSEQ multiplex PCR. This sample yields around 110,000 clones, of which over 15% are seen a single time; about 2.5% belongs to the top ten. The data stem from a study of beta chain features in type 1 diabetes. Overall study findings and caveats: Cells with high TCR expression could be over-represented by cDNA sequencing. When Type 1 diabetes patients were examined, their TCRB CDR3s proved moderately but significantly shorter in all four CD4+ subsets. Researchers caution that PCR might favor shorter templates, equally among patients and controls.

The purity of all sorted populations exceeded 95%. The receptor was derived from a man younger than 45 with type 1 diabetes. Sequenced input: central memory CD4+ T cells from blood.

As DNA, the CDR3 is TGTGCCAGCAGCCGCGCAGGGTATGATCAGCCCCAGCATTTT. This translates into CASSRAGYDQPQHF. This chain connects TRBV11-2 to TRBJ1-5, with a tentative D call TRBD1 (5 bases). Trimming took 5 bases from V and 5 from J, leaving 13 bases between them. The germline V gene has CDR1 SGHAT and CDR2 FQNNGV. The CDR3 contains 14 residues.